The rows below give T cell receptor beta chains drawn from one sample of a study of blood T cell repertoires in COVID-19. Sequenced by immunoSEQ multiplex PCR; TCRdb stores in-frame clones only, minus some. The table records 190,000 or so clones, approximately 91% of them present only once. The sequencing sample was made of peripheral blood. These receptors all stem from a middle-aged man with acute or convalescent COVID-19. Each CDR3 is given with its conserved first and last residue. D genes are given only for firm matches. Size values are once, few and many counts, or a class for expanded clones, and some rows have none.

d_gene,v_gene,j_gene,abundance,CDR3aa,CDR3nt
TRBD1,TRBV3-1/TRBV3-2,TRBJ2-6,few,CASSQGVRTGPTF,TGTGCCAGCAGCCAAGGGGTTCGGACAGGTCCTACTTTC
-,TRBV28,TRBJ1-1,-,CASNVRYTEAFF,TGTGCCAGCAATGTCCGGTACACTGAAGCTTTCTTT
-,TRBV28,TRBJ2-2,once,CASSLWRQGFNTGELFF,TGTGCCAGCAGTCTATGGCGGCAGGGGTTCAACACCGGGGAGCTGTTTTTT
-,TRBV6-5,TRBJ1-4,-,CASSYRGTTNEKLFF,TGTGCCAGCAGTTACCGAGGTACAACTAATGAAAAACTGTTTTTT
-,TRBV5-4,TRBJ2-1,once,CASSLATSGGYEQFF,TGTGCCAGCAGCTTGGCAACTTCAGGAGGCTATGAGCAGTTCTTC
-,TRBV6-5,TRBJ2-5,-,CASRLLEGRETQYF,TGTGCCAGCAGACTACTGGAGGGCCGAGAGACCCAGTACTTC
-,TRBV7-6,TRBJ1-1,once,CASSSIAYGGPNTEAFF,TGTGCCAGCAGCTCGATTGCCTACGGGGGTCCGAACACTGAAGCTTTCTTT
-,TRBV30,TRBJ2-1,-,CAWSVSGGSYNEQFF,TGTGCCTGGAGTGTATCAGGGGGGTCCTACAATGAGCAGTTCTTC
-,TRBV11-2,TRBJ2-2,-,CASSLEGGNTGELFF,TGTGCCAGCAGCTTAGAGGGGGGTAACACCGGGGAGCTGTTTTTT
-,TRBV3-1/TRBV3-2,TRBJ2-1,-,CASSQDTTTMRQQFF,TGTGCCAGCAGCCAAGATACAACCACAATGAGGCAGCAGTTCTTC
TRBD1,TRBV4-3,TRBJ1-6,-,CASSQVRGGGLSPLHF,TGCGCCAGCAGCCAAGTTCGCGGAGGGGGCTTGTCACCCCTCCACTTT
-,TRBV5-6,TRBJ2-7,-,CASNLPRRAGTYEQYF,TGTGCCAGCAACCTACCAAGGCGGGCCGGAACCTACGAGCAGTACTTC
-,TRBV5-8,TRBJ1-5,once,CASSFSGLRNQPQHF,TGTGCCAGCAGCTTTTCAGGGTTACGCAATCAGCCCCAGCATTTT
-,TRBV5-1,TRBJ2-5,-,CASSSSRETQYF,TGCGCCAGCAGTTCCTCTAGGGAGACCCAGTACTTC
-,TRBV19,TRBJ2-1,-,CASSKGGGRGVRNEQFF,TGTGCCAGTAGTAAGGGCGGGGGCAGGGGTGTGAGGAATGAGCAGTTCTTC
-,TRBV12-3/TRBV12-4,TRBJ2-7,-,CASRLTGAYEQYF,TGTGCCAGCAGGCTAACGGGGGCCTACGAGCAGTACTTC
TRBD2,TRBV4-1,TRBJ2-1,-,CASSQSLLLAGAESSYNEQFF,TGCGCCAGCAGCCAGTCCCTCCTTCTAGCGGGGGCCGAAAGCTCCTACAATGAGCAGTTCTTC
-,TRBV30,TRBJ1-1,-,CAWQRGSLEAFF,TGTGCCTGGCAAAGGGGCTCACTTGAAGCTTTCTTT
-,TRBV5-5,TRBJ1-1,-,CASSLRGWQREAFF,TGTGCCAGCAGCCTCCGAGGTTGGCAGCGAGAGGCTTTCTTT
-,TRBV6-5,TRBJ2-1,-,CASRSGTHSYNEQFF,TGTGCCAGCAGATCCGGGACTCACTCCTACAATGAGCAGTTCTTC
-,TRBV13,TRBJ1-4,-,CASSLAGRSNEKLFF,TGTGCCAGCAGCTTAGCGGGGAGGTCTAATGAAAAACTGTTTTTT
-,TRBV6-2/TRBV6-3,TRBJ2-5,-,CASSYTVPKTQYF,TGTGCCAGCAGTTACACGGTTCCGAAGACCCAGTACTTC
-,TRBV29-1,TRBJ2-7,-,CSVRGGASYEQYF,TGCAGCGTGAGGGGGGGGGCCTCCTACGAGCAGTACTTC
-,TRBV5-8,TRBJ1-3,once,CASSWDTSSGNTIYF,TGTGCCAGCAGCTGGGACACGAGCTCTGGAAACACCATATATTTT
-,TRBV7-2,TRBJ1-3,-,CASSFGEAGNTIYF,TGTGCCAGCAGCTTCGGGGAGGCTGGAAACACCATATATTTT
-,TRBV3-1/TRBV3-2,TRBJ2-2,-,CASSQADRVGPILGNTGELFF,TGTGCCAGCAGCCAAGCTGATCGGGTGGGTCCGATTTTAGGAAACACCGGGGAGCTGTTTTTT
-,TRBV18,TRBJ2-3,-,CASTQSRQALSTDTQYF,TGTGCCAGCACCCAAAGCCGGCAGGCCCTTAGCACAGATACGCAGTATTTT
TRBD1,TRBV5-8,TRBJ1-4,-,CASSRTGTSEKLFF,TGTGCCAGCAGCCGGACAGGGACGAGCGAAAAACTGTTTTTT
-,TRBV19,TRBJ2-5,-,CASSTRVGETQYF,TGTGCCAGTAGTACCAGGGTCGGGGAGACCCAGTACTTC
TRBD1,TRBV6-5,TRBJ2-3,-,CATEGQGTDTQYF,TGTGCCACCGAGGGACAGGGGACAGATACGCAGTATTTT
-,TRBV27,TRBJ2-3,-,CASSLSRGSDTQYF,TGTGCCAGCAGTTTATCTCGTGGCTCGGATACGCAGTATTTT
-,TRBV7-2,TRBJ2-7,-,CASSLEAGGPYEQYF,TGTGCCAGCAGCTTAGAGGCAGGGGGGCCCTACGAGCAGTACTTC
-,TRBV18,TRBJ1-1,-,CASSRDFGNTEAFF,TGTGCCAGCTCGAGGGACTTTGGAAACACTGAAGCTTTCTTT
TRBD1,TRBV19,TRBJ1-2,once,CASSIPGQGGGYTF,TGTGCCAGTAGTATCCCAGGACAGGGTGGCGGCTACACCTTC
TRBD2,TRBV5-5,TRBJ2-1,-,CASSLRGEVYEQFF,TGTGCCAGCAGCTTGCGGGGGGAGGTCTATGAGCAGTTCTTC
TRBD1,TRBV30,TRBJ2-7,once,CAWRSGQGRYEQYF,TGTGCCTGGAGATCGGGACAGGGACGGTACGAGCAGTACTTC
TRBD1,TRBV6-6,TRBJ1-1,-,CASSRTGGFGEAFF,TGTGCCAGCAGTCGGACAGGGGGGTTCGGTGAAGCTTTCTTT
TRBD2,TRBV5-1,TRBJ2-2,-,CASSLVPSGGATGELFF,TGCGCCAGCAGCTTGGTTCCTAGCGGGGGGGCCACCGGGGAGCTGTTTTTT
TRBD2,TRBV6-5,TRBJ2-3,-,CASSRGGPGTDTQYF,TGTGCCAGCAGTCGGGGGGGCCCGGGCACAGATACGCAGTATTTT
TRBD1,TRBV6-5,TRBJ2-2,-,CAVRGLIGGRELFF,TGTGCCGTCAGGGGGTTGATTGGAGGTCGGGAGCTGTTTTTT
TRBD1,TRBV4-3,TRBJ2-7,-,CASSQDGTGGSYEQYF,TGCGCCAGCAGCCAGGACGGGACAGGGGGCTCCTACGAGCAGTACTTC
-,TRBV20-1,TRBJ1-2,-,CSASGQGNYGYTF,TGCAGTGCTAGTGGGCAGGGTAACTATGGCTACACCTTC
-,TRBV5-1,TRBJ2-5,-,CASSIGSQETQYF,TGCGCCAGCAGTATTGGCAGCCAAGAGACCCAGTACTTC
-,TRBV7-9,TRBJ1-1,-,CASSLVLGTEAFF,TGTGCCAGCAGCTTAGTTCTCGGCACTGAAGCTTTCTTT
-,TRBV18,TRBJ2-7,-,CASSPPSGIGSYEQYF,TGTGCCAGCTCACCACCGTCCGGGATAGGTTCCTACGAGCAGTACTTC
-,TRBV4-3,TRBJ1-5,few,CASSRGPGEGQPQHF,TGCGCCAGCAGCCGCGGCCCGGGAGAGGGGCAGCCCCAGCATTTT
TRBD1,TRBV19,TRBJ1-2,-,CASSISRQGAAYGYTF,TGTGCCAGTAGTATTAGTCGACAGGGAGCCGCCTATGGCTACACCTTC
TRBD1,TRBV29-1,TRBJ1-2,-,CSVPTRTGQTYGYTF,TGCAGCGTCCCGACACGGACAGGGCAGACCTATGGCTACACCTTC